This T cell receptor (beta chain) came from a study of T cell repertoires in cytomegalovirus infection (dated by TCRdb to 2018 to 2020). Broadly, across the study: Alongside well-studied HLA-B-restricted epitopes, the peptide stimulations were aimed at recently identified HLA-C-restricted CMV epitopes, whose presentation resists viral immunomodulation. Donor HLA type was relevant to the analysis, as public TCR beta signatures indicated carriage of CMV infection together with the matching HLA type.

Broad study findings and their caveats: The ex vivo response was dominated by HLA-C-restricted CMV-specific TCR beta clonotypes, and the single most frequent clonotype in two of eight donors was supplied by these HLA-C-restricted clonotypes. Carriers of CMV infection plus the relevant HLA type were discriminated by the cumulative frequency of public TCR beta family members in the study cohort and in an independent roughly 400-donor cohort.

This specimen's treatment or condition label, interpreted: in vitro stimulation with specific CMV peptide epitopes to enrich CMV-specific T cells. CDR1 and CDR2, per the germline V gene, are MDHEN and SYDVKM. Including the terminal cysteine and phenylalanine, the CDR3 comprises 15 residues. The entry retains the CDR3 DNA only, 45 bases that are in frame from base 1. V trim: 3 bases; J trim: 1 base; unmatched bases: 4. The sample was run on an Illumina HiSeq 1500. TCRdb reran the public reads through fastp at Q25 and MiXCR, keeping productive beta chains. Entries are consolidated by CDR3 protein sequence, retaining the most common genes and DNA. Counted in this sample were roughly 500,000 distinct CDR3 sequences; 25% to 35% of them appeared once. Roughly 16% of the sample is in the top ten clones. This clonotype occurred many times. Its antigen is currently not known. No qualities accompany the bases; no much larger clone lies one base away.

Sequencing was performed on cultured PBMCs, taken from culture after CMV antigen stimulation. This clonotype was sampled from a human donor in good health (CMV status not recorded). Some clones in this sample may be carry-over from other donors' samples. This chain is built from TRBV28 and TRBJ2-3; 7 bases in the middle match TRBD2. The CDR3 protein: CASSFAGVGTDTQYF. The nucleotide sequence is TGTGCCAGCAGTTTTGCGGGAGTGGGCACAGATACGCAGTATTTT.